The clone carrying this T cell receptor (beta chain) was counted a few times. This specimen belongs to a study of blood T cell dynamics during melanoma immunotherapy. Study summary: Patients with metastatic melanoma got pembrolizumab or nivolumab-ipilimumab as first-line care.

Here immunoSEQ multiplex PCR was the method, and the copy in TCRdb shows in-frame clones only, minus some. The sample lists 4,900 or so clones, about 90% occurring once. The sample's time point: pre-treatment baseline. Response was assessed by RECIST 1.1 at 12 weeks, except a couple of rapid progressors. Patients had no prior systemic cancer treatment, immunosuppressants or other active cancers. Per germline, CDR1 MNHEY and CDR2 SMNVEV (reference sequence). With 8 bases removed from V and 6 bases from J, the gap between germline ends came to 11 bases. The CDR3 is 11 residues long. Sequences were derived from blood, sampled from a patient treated with checkpoint blockade. This chain joins TRBV27 and TRBJ2-7; D remains unclear. This clonotype originated in a human donor with melanoma. CDR3 protein: CASGSLSEQYF. The DNA of the CDR3 is TGTGCCAGCGGAAGCCTGAGCGAGCAGTACTTC.